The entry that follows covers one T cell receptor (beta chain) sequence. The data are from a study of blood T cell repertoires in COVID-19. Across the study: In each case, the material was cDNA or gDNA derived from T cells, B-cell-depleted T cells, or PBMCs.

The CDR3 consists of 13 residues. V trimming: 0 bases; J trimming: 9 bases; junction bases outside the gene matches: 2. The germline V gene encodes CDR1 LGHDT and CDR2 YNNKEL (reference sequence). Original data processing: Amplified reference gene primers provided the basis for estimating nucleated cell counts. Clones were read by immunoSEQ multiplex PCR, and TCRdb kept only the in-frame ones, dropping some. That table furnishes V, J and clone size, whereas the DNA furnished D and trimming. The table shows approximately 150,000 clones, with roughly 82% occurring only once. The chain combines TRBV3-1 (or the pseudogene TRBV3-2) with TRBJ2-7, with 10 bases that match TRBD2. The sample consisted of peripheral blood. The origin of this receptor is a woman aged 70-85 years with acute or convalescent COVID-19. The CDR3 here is CASSQEWTSGQYF. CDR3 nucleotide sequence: TGTGCCAGCAGCCAAGAATGGACTAGCGGGCAGTACTTC.